These 15 T cell receptor beta chains came from one sample sequenced in a study of shared clonotypes between healthy human individuals. Some clones are missing from TCRdb's copy, which holds only in-frame ones; the method was immunoSEQ multiplex PCR. The sample lists around 1.6 million clones; 95% to 99% were seen once. The specimen was naive CD4+ T cells sorted from blood. Subset in this sample: CD45RA+ positively selected. The receptor source for this set is a man aged 30 to 45 in good health.

This clone has just one count. The rearrangement joins TRBV27 to TRBJ2-1, with 7 bases identical to TRBD2. V lost 8 bases to trimming and J lost 2 bases; unmatched junction nucleotides: 18. The germline gives CDR1 MNHEY, CDR2 SMNVEV (reference sequence). The CDR3 has 18 residues. Here the CDR3 DNA reads TGTGCCAGCTGTTCATTAGGACCAGCTAGCGGAGCCTACAATGAGCAGTTCTTC. Residues: CASCSLGPASGAYNEQFF.

The chain links TRBV27 to TRBJ1-2, with D unresolved. Germline CDR1 is MNHEY and CDR2 is SMNVEV (reference sequence). With 3 bases removed from V and 8 bases from J, the gap between germline ends came to 16 bases. The CDR3 extends over 14 amino acids. CDR3 region: CASSLRIGRSGYTF. The CDR3 DNA follows: TGTGCCAGCAGTTTGAGGATTGGGCGGTCGGGCTACACCTTC.

This clone was seen once. The chain links TRBV4-1 to TRBJ1-3; 7 bases are shared with TRBD1. Germline CDR1 reads MGHRA; CDR2 reads YSYEKL. Losses at the gene ends were 3 bases for V and 0 bases for J; bases not matched to a gene: 8. This CDR3 contains 17 residues. In nucleotides, the CDR3 is TGCGCCAGCAGCCAGAAGGACAGGACCTTCTCTGGAAACACCATATATTTT. It encodes CASSQKDRTFSGNTIYF.

V usage is TRBV4-1 and J usage is TRBJ2-7, with D possibly TRBD1 on 5 matching bases. The germline V gene has CDR1 MGHRA and CDR2 YSYEKL. This CDR3 is built from 12 residues. Deletions cut 0 bases from V and 7 bases from J, with 7 bases between. The CDR3 nucleotides read TGCGCCAGCAGCCAAGACCACAGGGAGCAGTACTTC. Protein sequence: CASSQDHREQYF.

The V gene is TRBV18, the J gene TRBJ2-3; D could derive from TRBD1 or TRBD2 (5 bases each). The CDR3 extends over 17 amino acids. Germline CDR1 KGHSH, CDR2 LQKENI. The V and J ends lost 2 bases and 6 bases respectively, with 21 bases between them. CDR3 sequence: CASSPRKSGPVIDTQYF. The DNA of the CDR3 is TGTGCCAGCTCACCAAGAAAATCGGGACCGGTGATTGATACGCAGTATTTT.

The chain has TRBV7-6 and TRBJ2-7; the D gene is possibly TRBD2 (6 bases). Germline-derived CDR1 and CDR2 are SGHVS and FNYEAQ. The CDR3 is 15 residues long. Deletions cut 0 bases from V and 4 bases from J, with 13 bases between. The CDR3 here is CASSLAPGAAYEQYF. The CDR3, as DNA: TGTGCCAGCAGCTTAGCGCCGGGAGCGGCGTACGAGCAGTACTTC.

The genes are TRBV5-4 and TRBJ2-5; the match to TRBD1 covers 8 bases. V trimming: 3 bases; J trimming: 1 base; junction bases outside the gene matches: 2. The CDR3 is 14 amino acids. Germline CDR1 is SGHNT and CDR2 is YYREEE (reference sequence). The CDR3: CASSSDRAQETQYF. In DNA, the CDR3 is TGTGCCAGCAGCTCGGACAGGGCCCAAGAGACCCAGTACTTC.

The rearrangement links TRBV29-1 to TRBJ1-1; TRBD1 is a possible D gene (5 bases). Germline V gene data show CDR1 as SQVTM and CDR2 as ANQGSEA. The CDR3 has 15 amino acids. Trimming removed 2 bases at V and 10 bases at J, with 23 bases between. CDR3 region: CSVEYWGQAGLRAFF. For the CDR3, the DNA is TGCAGCGTTGAATATTGGGGCCAAGCGGGGCTTCGAGCTTTCTTT.

This clone was observed once. This CDR3 is also generated by other DNA sequences in the sample. This chain uses TRBV20-1 with TRBJ2-7; no clear D. Trimming took off 2 bases at V and 3 bases at J, with 5 bases between the two ends. Germline CDR1 and CDR2: DFQATT and SNEGSKA (reference sequence). This CDR3 is built from 11 residues. CDR3 sequence reads: CSARLIYEQYF. The CDR3, as DNA: TGCAGTGCTAGATTGATCTACGAGCAGTACTTC.

This chain uses TRBV19 with TRBJ2-7; TRBD2 agrees at 7 bases. Looked up from germline, CDR1 is LNHDA and CDR2 is SQIVND (reference sequence). The junction had 14 bases not matched to a gene; V was cut back by 10 bases and J by 2 bases. This CDR3 is 15 amino acids long. The CDR3, as DNA: TGTGCCACCACCCCCTCCGGGACTATTACCTACGAGCAGTACTTC. Residues: CATTPSGTITYEQYF. The variable domain in full, with the rest retrieved from reference TRBV19 and TRBJ2-7, is DGGITQSPKYLFRKEGQNVTLSCEQNLNHDAMYWYRQDPGQGLRLIYYSQIVNDFQKGDIAEGYSVSREKKESFPLTVTSAQKNPTAFYLCATTPSGTITYEQYFGPGTRLTVT.

The rearrangement uses TRBV7-2 and TRBJ2-7; TRBD1 matches 9 bases. The CDR3 is made up of 15 amino acids. Germline CDR1 reads SGHTA; CDR2 reads FQGNSA. Trimming at V came to 4 bases and at J to 4 bases, leaving 8 bases not matched to a gene. The DNA for the CDR3 is TGTGCCAGCAGCTCCCCCTACAGGGGGCTGTACGAGCAGTACTTC. Amino acid sequence: CASSSPYRGLYEQYF.

The rearrangement uses TRBV5-1 and TRBJ1-4; 9 nucleotides agree with TRBD1. Germline V lookup: CDR1 SGHRS, CDR2 YFSETQ. This CDR3 spans 14 amino acids. V was pared by 4 bases and J by 6 bases, with 4 bases of the junction left unmatched. In DNA form, the CDR3 reads TGCGCCAGCAGCCGGGACAGGGCGGATGAAAAACTGTTTTTT. Its translation: CASSRDRADEKLFF.

The V gene is TRBV5-1, the J gene TRBJ1-5; no firm D call. V was clipped by 10 bases and J by 0 bases, with 14 bases between them. Germline lookup yields CDR1 SGHRS and CDR2 YFSETQ. The CDR3 is made up of 14 amino acids. Written as DNA, the CDR3 is TGCGCCTCGAGATTGACCCCTAGCAATCAGCCCCAGCATTTT. Translating it yields CASRLTPSNQPQHF. Combining the CDR3 with reference TRBV5-1 and TRBJ1-5 gives the whole variable domain KAGVTQTPRYLIKTRGQQVTLSCSPISGHRSVSWYQQTPGQGLQFLFEYFSETQRNKGNFPGRFSGRQFSNSRSEMNVSTLELGDSALYLCASRLTPSNQPQHFGDGTRLSIL.

The chain recombines TRBV12-2 with TRBJ1-2; the listed D gene, TRBD1, was not tested against the DNA. TRBV12-2 is a recognized pseudogene. The CDR3 spans 18 residues. CDR3 sequence: CASRLRWAGGGGNYGYTF. CDR3 nucleotide sequence: TGTGCAAGTCGCTTAAGATGGGCAGGGGGCGGAGGTAACTATGGCTACACCTTC.

This chain connects TRBV15 to TRBJ2-7; 14 nucleotides line up with TRBD2. The J segment lost 1 base and the V segment lost 1 base, leaving 18 bases of the junction unmatched. The germline CDR1 and CDR2 sequences are LNHNV and YYDKDF (reference sequence). This CDR3 is 22 amino acids long. DNA of the CDR3: TGTGCCACCAGCAGAGGGGGTCAGCGCAGACTAGCGGGAGGGCCTGATTCCTACGAGCAGTACTTC. This translates into CATSRGGQRRLAGGPDSYEQYF.